This entry lists 10 T cell receptor beta chains sequenced from one sample in a study of shared clonotypes between healthy human individuals. Assay used: immunoSEQ multiplex PCR; TCRdb lists only in-frame clones, some missing. The sample has fewer than 500,000 clones, about three quarters seen once; the top ten hold around 13%. The specimen was PBMCs. These receptors were obtained from a middle-aged woman in good health. Some clones in this sample may be carry-over from other donors' samples.

The chain links TRBV5-1 to TRBJ1-4; no clear D gene. CDR1 is SGHRS and CDR2 is YFSETQ in the germline V gene. This CDR3 is 13 amino acids long. V gave up 4 bases and J gave up 5 bases, with 9 bases separating them. This chain's CDR3 is CASSPYTNEKLFF. DNA for the CDR3: TGCGCCAGCAGCCCCTATACCAATGAAAAACTGTTTTTT.

The chain recombines TRBV27 with TRBJ2-7; TRBD1 might be the D (5 bases). The germline V gene encodes CDR1 MNHEY and CDR2 SMNVEV (reference sequence). The CDR3 runs to 14 residues. Trimming stripped 2 bases from V and 0 bases from J, with 8 bases between. The CDR3 loop reads CASSLKDSSYEQYF. Here the CDR3 DNA reads TGTGCCAGCAGTTTAAAAGACAGCTCCTACGAGCAGTACTTC.

The J gene is TRBJ1-2, the V gene TRBV15, with TRBD1 identical over 7 bases. Germline trimming cut 1 base from V and 7 bases from J; bases unmatched to any gene: 3. CDR1 and CDR2 (germline): LNHNV, YYDKDF (reference sequence). CDR3 length: 13 amino acids. CDR3: CATSRGRDSGYTF. The CDR3 region has the DNA TGTGCCACCAGCAGAGGCCGGGACAGTGGCTACACCTTC.

The chain joins TRBV7-7 to TRBJ2-5; 10 nucleotides match TRBD2. The CDR3 has 17 amino acids. V dropped 4 bases and J dropped 4; count of bases not matched to a gene: 12. From germline, CDR1 is SSHAT and CDR2 FNYEAQ (reference sequence). The CDR3 here is CASSSLGAGGPGETQYF. DNA of the CDR3: TGTGCCAGCAGCTCCCTTGGAGCGGGAGGGCCAGGAGAGACCCAGTACTTC.

DNA of the CDR3: TGTGCCAGCAGCTGGGACAGCACTTACAATGAGCAGTTCTTC. It translates to CASSWDSTYNEQFF. V and J are TRBV5-4 and TRBJ2-1, with TRBD1 matching over 7 bases. Germline V gene data show CDR1 as SGHNT and CDR2 as YYREEE (reference sequence). This CDR3 is 14 amino acids long. J was trimmed by 4 bases and V by 3 bases; bases with no gene match: 4.

This clone occurred once. This chain uses TRBV18 with TRBJ1-1; 8 bases are shared with TRBD1. The CDR3 runs 17 residues. The V segment lost 4 bases and the J segment 0 bases; nucleotides outside the gene matches: 10. Germline lookup yields CDR1 KGHSH and CDR2 LQKENI. The DNA of the CDR3 is TGTGCCAGCTCACTCCGACAGGGGTTGAGAATGAACACTGAAGCTTTCTTT. It translates to CASSLRQGLRMNTEAFF.

The sample holds one count of this clone. The V call is TRBV11-3, the J call TRBJ1-1; D remains unclear. The V end was cut by 0 bases, the J end by 1 base, with 6 bases between. This CDR3 region has 14 residues. Germline V gene lookup returns CDR1 SGHNT and CDR2 YENEEA. Here the CDR3 reads CASSLEGRNTEAFF. For the CDR3, the DNA is TGTGCCAGCAGCTTAGAAGGGCGGAACACTGAAGCTTTCTTT.

This clone was detected ten times or more. V and J are TRBV13 and TRBJ2-1, with 9 bases aligning to TRBD2. CDR1 is PRHDT and CDR2 is FYEKMQ in the germline V gene (reference sequence). The CDR3 spans 15 residues. V dropped 3 bases and J dropped 4; count of bases not matched to a gene: 4. CDR3 coding DNA: TGTGCCAGCAGCTTTTCTAGCGGGAAGTACAATGAGCAGTTCTTC. Its translation is CASSFSSGKYNEQFF.

The V gene is TRBV11-2, the J gene TRBJ1-1; 8 bases fit TRBD1. With 5 bases clipped from V and 2 bases from J, the junction kept 4 bases outside the gene matches. The germline V gene has CDR1 SGHAT and CDR2 FQNNGV. The CDR3 sequence is 14 residues long. DNA for the CDR3: TGTGCCAGCAGCCCCGGACAGGGCAACACTGAAGCTTTCTTT. It codes for CASSPGQGNTEAFF.

The chain is built from TRBV29-1 and TRBJ2-1, with D perhaps matching TRBD1 or TRBD2 (5 bases each). CDR3 length: 14 residues. V was cut by 7 bases and J by 0 bases, with 13 bases left in between. The germline V gene encodes CDR1 SQVTM and CDR2 ANQGSEA. The CDR3 nucleotides are TGCAGCGCCTTCGGGGCGAGCTCCTACAATGAGCAGTTCTTC. Residues: CSAFGASSYNEQFF.